Below are 8 T cell receptor beta chains sequenced from a single sample in a study of OX40 agonist ivuxolimab in advanced cancers. Produced via immunoSEQ multiplex PCR; TCRdb's table is partial and in-frame only. Here the sample spans nearly 50,000 clones, approximately 86% being singletons. The input for sequencing was CD4+ or CD8+ T cells sorted from blood, taken in a trial of the OX40 agonist ivuxolimab. The receptors originated from an adult with an advanced solid tumor such as melanoma, head and neck, liver or kidney cancer.

The CDR3 DNA reads as TGTGCCAGCAGTTCGACAGCTAAGAACACTGAAGCTTTCTTT. This sequence encodes CASSSTAKNTEAFF. V gene TRBV27 combines with J gene TRBJ1-1; D possibly corresponds to TRBD1 (5 bases). The CDR3 has 14 amino acids. V lost 4 bases and J 1 base, leaving 10 bases between the germline ends. CDR1 and CDR2 from the germline V gene are MNHEY and SMNVEV (reference sequence).

The V call is TRBV14, the J call TRBJ2-2; either TRBD1 or TRBD2 may fit D (5 bases each). V lost 3 bases and J 4 bases, leaving 15 bases between the germline ends. CDR1 and CDR2 from the germline V gene are SGHDN and FVKESK. The CDR3 extends over 16 amino acids. Here the CDR3 reads CASSQTGTEFTGELFF. The CDR3, as DNA: TGTGCCAGCAGCCAGACGGGGACGGAATTCACCGGGGAGCTGTTTTTT.

V and J are TRBV7-3 and TRBJ2-3; 14 bases match TRBD2. This CDR3 contains 17 residues. V shed 5 bases and J 4 bases; nucleotides not matched to a gene: 8. The germline V gene has CDR1 SGHTA and CDR2 FQGTGA. CDR3 nucleotides: TGTGCCAGCAGCCCGGGGACTAGCGGGAGTGGCGCAGATACGCAGTATTTT. Translated: CASSPGTSGSGADTQYF.

This clone appeared a single time. The CDR3 here is CASSRSLGQAFSEAFF. The CDR3 bases are TGTGCCAGCAGCCGATCGCTGGGACAGGCGTTCTCTGAAGCTTTCTTT. The chain uses TRBV27 and TRBJ1-1; 8 bases line up with TRBD1. The CDR3 totals 16 residues. Germline lookup yields CDR1 MNHEY and CDR2 SMNVEV (reference sequence). V was pared by 6 bases and J by 6 bases, with 15 bases of the junction left unmatched.

This sequence joins TRBV6-5 and TRBJ1-6, with D hard to call. The CDR3 runs 16 residues. Deletions cut 0 bases from V and 8 bases from J, with 14 bases between. Germline V lookup: CDR1 MNHEY, CDR2 SVGAGI. The CDR3 sequence is CASSYSRRSFDSPLHF. CDR3 bases: TGTGCCAGCAGTTACTCGAGGCGGTCTTTTGATTCACCCCTCCACTTT.

The chain joins TRBV7-3 to TRBJ2-3; tentative D call: TRBD2 (7 bases). CDR3 size: 14 residues. With 3 bases removed from V and 6 bases from J, the gap between germline ends came to 13 bases. CDR1 is SGHTA and CDR2 is FQGTGA in the germline V gene. CDR3 nucleotide sequence: TGTGCCAGCAGCTTGTCGGGGGGCTCTGATACGCAGTATTTT. As protein: CASSLSGGSDTQYF.

CDR3 coding DNA: TGTGCCAGCAGTCAAAGGACCCGAACCTACGAGCAGTACTTC. Its translation: CASSQRTRTYEQYF. The chain is built from TRBV25-1 and TRBJ2-7, with D unresolved. This CDR3 comprises 14 residues. Per germline, CDR1 MGHDK and CDR2 SYGVNS. The V end lost 5 bases, the J end lost 2 bases, and 13 bases lay between the germline ends.

This clone was counted only a few times. Here the CDR3 reads CASSQGGDTEAFF. The CDR3 nucleotides are TGTGCCAGCTCACAGGGAGGAGACACTGAAGCTTTCTTT. This chain joins TRBV18 and TRBJ1-1; D gene uncertain. The CDR3 extends over 13 amino acids. Germline V gives CDR1 KGHSH, CDR2 LQKENI. The V end was cut by 4 bases, the J end by 3 bases, with 9 bases between.